The clone carrying this T cell receptor beta chain was counted between two and nine times. These data come from a study of blood T cell repertoires in COVID-19. In the study overall: Donors in the United States, Italy and Spain gave samples during acute or convalescent COVID-19.

The method was immunoSEQ multiplex PCR; TCRdb's version includes in-frame clones alone and lacks a portion of them. The sample yields about 140,000 clones, roughly 90% seen once. The sequence came from a man aged 65 to 79 with acute or convalescent COVID-19. The specimen was peripheral blood.

The CDR3 DNA follows: TGCAGTGCCCGTGGGCCCTTGAAGACTTTCTTT. Its translation is CSARGPLKTFF. V is TRBV20-1 and J is TRBJ1-1; D remains unclear. The CDR3 totals 11 residues. CDR1 and CDR2 from the germline V gene are DFQATT and SNEGSKA (reference sequence). Between the trimmed V and J ends, which lost 6 bases and 12 bases, there was a span of 17 bases.